This T cell receptor (beta chain) is from a study of radiation and T cells in renal cell carcinoma. V lost 1 base and J 0 bases, leaving 10 bases between the germline ends. The germline V gene has CDR1 MNHEY and CDR2 SMNVEV (reference sequence). This CDR3 has 16 residues. The sample's time point: blood 2 weeks post-SBRT. Noted treatment: 15 Gy SBRT to primary tumor, nephrectomy 4 weeks later. Repertoires were generated with immunoSEQ multiplex PCR, while TCRdb's copy carries only in-frame clones and drops some. The sample gives about 120,000 clones, 81% of which show up once; roughly 5% is in the top ten.

The clonotype was recovered from a man over 45 with renal cell carcinoma. Sequencing was performed on blood, taken from a patient whose treatment included radiotherapy and nephrectomy. The chain uses TRBV27 and TRBJ1-5; D ambiguous. Written as DNA, the CDR3 is TGTGCCAGCAGTTTATTGGGGATGGGTAGCAATCAGCCCCAGCATTTT. Translating gives CASSLLGMGSNQPQHF.